Listed below are T cell receptor beta chains from one sample, sequenced in a study of blood T cell repertoires in COVID-19. Sequencing used immunoSEQ multiplex PCR; TCRdb keeps in-frame clones, though not all of them. The sample consists of tens of thousands of clones, around four fifths of them appearing once. Sequencing input: peripheral blood. The receptors stem from a man aged 45-60 years with active COVID-19. Each CDR3 is given with its conserved first and last residue. The order of the fields is V gene, J gene, CDR3 protein.

v_gene: TRBV4-1; j_gene: TRBJ2-2; CDR3aa: CASSQIPGGVNTGELFF
v_gene: TRBV9; j_gene: TRBJ2-7; CDR3aa: CASSPRGGVYEQYF
v_gene: TRBV29-1; j_gene: TRBJ2-3; CDR3aa: CSVEDLTGGVTDTQYF
v_gene: TRBV5-1; j_gene: TRBJ2-3; CDR3aa: CASSVSLASPGTQYF
v_gene: TRBV28; j_gene: TRBJ2-3; CDR3aa: CASASRGGFGTDTQYF
v_gene: TRBV6-6; j_gene: TRBJ1-1; CDR3aa: CASSYSIGTSNTEAFF
v_gene: TRBV7-8; j_gene: TRBJ2-7; CDR3aa: CASSPGQGFIGEQYF
v_gene: TRBV29-1; j_gene: TRBJ1-1; CDR3aa: CSAAAQMNTEAFF
v_gene: TRBV7-2; j_gene: TRBJ2-5; CDR3aa: CASSSPAGGQETQYF
v_gene: TRBV9; j_gene: TRBJ1-4; CDR3aa: CASSARTGVGEKLFF
v_gene: TRBV24-1; j_gene: TRBJ2-3; CDR3aa: CATSGRYGATDTQYF
v_gene: TRBV24-1; j_gene: TRBJ1-1; CDR3aa: CATSATDNPSGAFF
v_gene: TRBV5-4; j_gene: TRBJ2-6; CDR3aa: CASSAGQGFVAGANVLTF
v_gene: TRBV3-1/TRBV3-2; j_gene: TRBJ2-5; CDR3aa: CASSQARGFDATQYF
v_gene: TRBV5-1; j_gene: TRBJ2-3; CDR3aa: CASSIARATDTQYF
v_gene: TRBV7-2; j_gene: TRBJ2-5; CDR3aa: CASSSRTSGGRETQYF
v_gene: TRBV19; j_gene: TRBJ1-1; CDR3aa: CASSPADRANTEAFF
v_gene: TRBV5-1; j_gene: TRBJ2-1; CDR3aa: CASSLTGRANEQFF
v_gene: TRBV18; j_gene: TRBJ1-6; CDR3aa: CASSDLRGSYNSPLHF
v_gene: TRBV6-2/TRBV6-3; j_gene: TRBJ1-2; CDR3aa: CASSYSIGDYGYTF
v_gene: TRBV7-2; j_gene: TRBJ1-4; CDR3aa: CASNERGGPNEKLFF
v_gene: TRBV2; j_gene: TRBJ2-3; CDR3aa: CASRVKAGRAGADTQYF
v_gene: TRBV6-2/TRBV6-3; j_gene: TRBJ2-7; CDR3aa: CASSLLAGGNEQYF
v_gene: TRBV28; j_gene: TRBJ2-7; CDR3aa: CASSFSGQGYPGQYF
v_gene: TRBV7-9; j_gene: TRBJ2-3; CDR3aa: CASSSTRGAGSVDTQYF
v_gene: TRBV7-9; j_gene: TRBJ2-1; CDR3aa: CASSLVVGANNEQFF
v_gene: TRBV5-1; j_gene: TRBJ2-1; CDR3aa: CASRRDTYNEQFF
v_gene: TRBV7-2; j_gene: TRBJ2-5; CDR3aa: CASSLGRKGETQYF
v_gene: TRBV5-6; j_gene: TRBJ2-2; CDR3aa: CASSLFQTNTGELFF
v_gene: TRBV19; j_gene: TRBJ2-5; CDR3aa: CASSIDGQETQYF
v_gene: TRBV7-9; j_gene: TRBJ2-5; CDR3aa: CASSLGMGGETQYF
v_gene: TRBV7-6; j_gene: TRBJ1-3; CDR3aa: CASSFRQDSGNTIYF
v_gene: TRBV5-1; j_gene: TRBJ2-7; CDR3aa: CASSPTSGSSLLYEQYF
v_gene: TRBV7-9; j_gene: TRBJ1-4; CDR3aa: CASSLDRQGEKLFF
v_gene: TRBV3-1/TRBV3-2; j_gene: TRBJ2-2; CDR3aa: CASSPHSGTNTGELFF
v_gene: TRBV7-7; j_gene: TRBJ1-1; CDR3aa: CASSRDADTEAFF
v_gene: TRBV25-1; j_gene: TRBJ2-7; CDR3aa: CASSNGGLAGYEQYF
v_gene: TRBV12-3/TRBV12-4; j_gene: TRBJ1-5; CDR3aa: CASGGTQPQHF
v_gene: TRBV2; j_gene: TRBJ1-6; CDR3aa: CASSERQSMSSYNSPLHF
v_gene: TRBV14; j_gene: TRBJ2-3; CDR3aa: CASSQAGDTQYF
v_gene: TRBV7-2; j_gene: TRBJ1-5; CDR3aa: CASSPRTSGGQPQHF
v_gene: TRBV11-2; j_gene: TRBJ2-6; CDR3aa: CASSAREPGANVLTF
v_gene: TRBV5-1; j_gene: TRBJ2-7; CDR3aa: CASSPLDVTYEQYF
v_gene: TRBV5-5; j_gene: TRBJ1-5; CDR3aa: CASSLGGNSNQPQHF
v_gene: TRBV6-2/TRBV6-3; j_gene: TRBJ2-7; CDR3aa: CASSIPRTGDTQPQYF
v_gene: TRBV6-2/TRBV6-3; j_gene: TRBJ2-2; CDR3aa: CASSSPATSGITNTGELFF
v_gene: TRBV18; j_gene: TRBJ2-7; CDR3aa: CASSPARPSSSYEQYF
v_gene: TRBV2; j_gene: TRBJ1-1; CDR3aa: CASSVREGAEAFF
v_gene: TRBV7-2; j_gene: TRBJ1-3; CDR3aa: CASSIRPGQGFGNTIYF
v_gene: TRBV29-1; j_gene: TRBJ1-2; CDR3aa: CSAAGGSGYTF
v_gene: TRBV6-6; j_gene: TRBJ1-2; CDR3aa: CASSFSDSYYGYTF